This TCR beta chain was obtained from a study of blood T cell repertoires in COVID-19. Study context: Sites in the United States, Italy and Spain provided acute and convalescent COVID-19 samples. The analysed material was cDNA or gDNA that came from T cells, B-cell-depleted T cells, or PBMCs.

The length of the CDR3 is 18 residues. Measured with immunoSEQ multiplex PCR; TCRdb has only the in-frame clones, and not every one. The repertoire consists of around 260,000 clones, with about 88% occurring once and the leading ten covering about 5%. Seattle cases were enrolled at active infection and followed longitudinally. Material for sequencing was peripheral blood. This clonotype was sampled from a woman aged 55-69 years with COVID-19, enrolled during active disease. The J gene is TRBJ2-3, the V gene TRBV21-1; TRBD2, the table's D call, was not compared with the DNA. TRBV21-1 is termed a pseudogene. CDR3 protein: CASSTRGLAGTSTDTQYF. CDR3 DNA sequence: TGTGCCAGCAGCACGCGAGGACTAGCGGGTACAAGCACAGATACGCAGTATTTT.